A single T cell receptor beta chain is shown here with its context. The antigen is undetermined. TCRdb used MiXCR to reprocess the reads, holding one entry per CDR3 protein. The data show about a million distinct CDR3 sequences, roughly 30% seen once. This sample stems from a study of T cell repertoires in cytomegalovirus infection. In germline, CDR1 is LGHNA, CDR2 YSLEER. Trimming took 0 bases from V and 1 from J; bases not matched to a gene: 11. The CDR3 spans 20 residues. The V and J genes are TRBV4-3 and TRBJ1-4, with 10 nucleotides matching TRBD1. The sequences come from cultured CD8+ T cells from PBMCs, collected from culture after CMV antigen stimulation. The sequence was collected from a human donor in good health (CMV status not recorded). Some clones in this sample may be carry-over from other donors' samples. The CDR3 DNA is TGCGCCAGCAGCCAAGATCGGGACAGGGGATATCTAGGAACTAATGAAAAACTGTTTTTT. Encoded protein: CASSQDRDRGYLGTNEKLFF.